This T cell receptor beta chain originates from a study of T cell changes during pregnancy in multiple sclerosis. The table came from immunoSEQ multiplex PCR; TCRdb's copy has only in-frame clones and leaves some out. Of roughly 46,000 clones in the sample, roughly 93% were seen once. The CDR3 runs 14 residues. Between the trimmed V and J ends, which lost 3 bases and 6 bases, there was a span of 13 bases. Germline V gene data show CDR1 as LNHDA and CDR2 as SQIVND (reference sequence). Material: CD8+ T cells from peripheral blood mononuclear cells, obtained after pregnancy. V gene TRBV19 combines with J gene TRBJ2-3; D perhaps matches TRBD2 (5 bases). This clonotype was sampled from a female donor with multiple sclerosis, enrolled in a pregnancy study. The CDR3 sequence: CASSMAPSPDTQYF. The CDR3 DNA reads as TGTGCCAGTAGTATGGCCCCTAGCCCCGATACGCAGTATTTT.